This T cell receptor (beta chain) stems from a study of cytomegalovirus exposure and HLA in healthy donors. Study in general: Earlier work reported about 110 million unique TCR beta sequences from about 190 million T cells.

Turning to this clone: Its cognate antigen is unknown.

Overall study results and limits: At a 0.05 false discovery rate, a later analysis found around 15,000 TCR beta sequences to be associated with HLA alleles.

The PCR had 60 Vbeta and 13 Jbeta primers. TCRdb keeps only in-frame clones here, not all; method: immunoSEQ multiplex PCR. The table lists about 83,000 clones, over 70% of them singletons. CDR3 length: 12 residues. V was shortened by 5 bases and J by 12 bases, with 15 bases between the two germline ends. Germline V lookup: CDR1 SGHDT, CDR2 YYEEEE. The clonotype originates from a man between 18 and 35 years old in good health and CMV-seropositive. Material for sequencing was PBMCs. V gene TRBV5-6 combines with J gene TRBJ2-1; D unclear. The CDR3 reads CASSFPPSGQFF. The DNA of the CDR3 is TGTGCCAGCAGTTTTCCTCCGAGTGGGCAGTTCTTC.